The 20 T cell receptor beta chains below were found in one sample sequenced in a study of blood T cell repertoires in COVID-19. Profiling relied on immunoSEQ multiplex PCR, and the TCRdb table lists in-frame clones only, not all of them. The table shows nearly 95,000 clones, with around 87% occurring only once. The specimen sequenced was peripheral blood. Receptors were obtained from a human donor with acute or convalescent COVID-19. The donor label of this sample is uncertain.

This clone has at least ten counts. This rearrangement joins TRBV3-1 (or the pseudogene TRBV3-2) to TRBJ1-1; 8 bases map to TRBD1. The CDR3 is made up of 15 amino acids. CDR1 and CDR2 (germline): LGHDT, YNNKEL (reference sequence). The V and J ends lost 3 bases and 4 bases, in that order; junction bases with no gene match: 7. The CDR3 region is CASSHSDRVGTEAFF. CDR3 sequence (DNA): TGTGCCAGCAGCCACTCGGACAGGGTCGGCACTGAAGCTTTCTTT.

The V call is TRBV28, the J call TRBJ1-4, with D possibly TRBD1 on 5 matching bases. V shed 5 bases and J shed 10 bases, with 11 bases lying between them. The CDR3 spans 12 residues. CDR1 is MDHEN and CDR2 is SYDVKM in the germline V gene. CDR3 amino acids: CASSRQSGKLFF. In DNA, the CDR3 is TGTGCCAGCAGTCGACAGTCCGGAAAACTGTTTTTT.

This chain links TRBV6-6 with TRBJ2-1; 8 bases line up with TRBD2. CDR1 is MNHNY, CDR2 SVGAGI, per germline (reference sequence). V gave up 0 bases and J gave up 5 bases; unmatched junction bases: 3. This CDR3 is built from 15 residues. The CDR3 spells CASSYSSGGDNEQFF. DNA for the CDR3: TGTGCCAGCAGTTACTCCAGCGGGGGAGACAATGAGCAGTTCTTC.

This chain links TRBV4-3 with TRBJ1-2; possible D gene TRBD1, 6 bases. The CDR3 consists of 14 residues. Germline V lookup: CDR1 LGHNA, CDR2 YSLEER. V was clipped by 3 bases and J by 2 bases, with 10 bases between them. The CDR3 coding sequence is TGCGCCAGCAGCCATGGACAGATAAACTATGGCTACACCTTC. It codes for CASSHGQINYGYTF.

This clone was detected only a few times. This sequence joins TRBV19 and TRBJ1-2; D is unclear. The CDR3 is 13 residues long. Germline CDR1 LNHDA, CDR2 SQIVND (reference sequence). Trimming left V 9 bases short and J 5 bases short, with 16 bases between. The CDR3 bases are TGTGCCAGATGGGGAGGGTATAGTTATGGCTACACCTTC. Translating it yields CARWGGYSYGYTF.

In DNA, the CDR3 is TGTGCCAGCTCAATCCGAGGGGGCCCATGGCAAGAGACCCAGTACTTC. It translates to CASSIRGGPWQETQYF. This sequence joins TRBV18 and TRBJ2-5, with TRBD1 matching over 7 bases. V lost 5 bases, J lost 2 bases, and 11 bases stayed unmatched. This CDR3 is built from 16 residues. From germline, CDR1 is KGHSH and CDR2 LQKENI.

This chain links TRBV4-3 with TRBJ1-1; D remains unclear. This CDR3 is 14 amino acids long. V lost 1 base and J lost 1, with 7 bases in between. Germline V gene data show CDR1 as LGHNA and CDR2 as YSLEER. CDR3 protein: CASSQVSENTEAFF. The CDR3 nucleotides read TGCGCCAGCAGCCAAGTGTCAGAGAACACTGAAGCTTTCTTT.

The chain employs TRBV6-1 and TRBJ2-7; tentative D call: TRBD1 (5 bases). Germline CDR1 MNHNS, CDR2 SASEGT. Between the trimmed V and J ends, which lost 3 bases and 7 bases, there was a span of 13 bases. The CDR3 runs to 13 residues. For the CDR3, the DNA is TGTGCCAGCAGTGAGACAGATCGGTCAGAGCAGTACTTC. This codes for CASSETDRSEQYF.

This chain uses TRBV7-8 with TRBJ2-1, with a possible D match to TRBD2 (7 bases). The germline CDR1 and CDR2 sequences are SGHVS and FQNEAQ. V was pared by 5 bases and J by 1 base, with 18 bases between. The CDR3 runs 17 residues. The CDR3, as DNA: TGTGCCAGCAGCCGTAGGAACCGGGGGGCGTCCTACAATGAGCAGTTCTTC. The encoded protein is CASSRRNRGASYNEQFF.

The chain employs TRBV6-2 or TRBV6-3 and TRBJ1-5, with 8 bases lining up with TRBD1. This CDR3 is 15 amino acids long. Germline V CDR1 and CDR2: MNHEY, SVGEGT. V lost 5 bases to trimming and J lost 7 bases; unmatched junction nucleotides: 10. The CDR3 nucleotides are TGTGCCAGCAGTGCGCCCGGGACAGGTAAACAGCCCCAGCATTTT. This gives the protein CASSAPGTGKQPQHF.

This sequence joins TRBV7-6 and TRBJ2-2; D is unresolved. This CDR3 is 17 amino acids long. Trimming removed 1 base from V and 0 bases from J, with 12 bases in between. Germline assignment: CDR1 SGHVS and CDR2 FNYEAQ. DNA of the CDR3: TGTGCCAGCAGCTTAGGAGTCCCCCGATCGAACACCGGGGAGCTGTTTTTT. Its protein is CASSLGVPRSNTGELFF. The full variable domain, in which reference TRBV7-6 and TRBJ2-2 provide the parts outside the CDR3, is GAGVSQSPRYKVTKRGQDVALRCDPISGHVSLYWYRQALGQGPEFLTYFNYEAQQDKSGLPNDRFSAERPEGSISTLTIQRTEQRDSAMYRCASSLGVPRSNTGELFFGEGSRLTVL.

The rearrangement links TRBV10-3 to TRBJ2-7; a weak D match, TRBD1 (6 bases). The V end was cut by 3 bases, the J end by 4 bases, with 19 bases between. The CDR3 is made up of 16 amino acids. The germline gives CDR1 ENHRY, CDR2 SYGVKD. DNA of the CDR3: TGTGCCATCAGTGAAGGGGGTGGGCAGGGAAAGTACGAGCAGTACTTC. As protein: CAISEGGGQGKYEQYF.

The chain couples TRBV4-1 to TRBJ1-2, with 7 nucleotides matching TRBD1. The ends lost 7 bases at V and 4 bases at J; junction bases unmatched: 6. Germline values: CDR1 MGHRA, CDR2 YSYEKL. CDR3 size: 13 residues. For the CDR3, the DNA is TGCGCCAGCACCATGGCAGGGGGCTATGGCTACACCTTC. It encodes CASTMAGGYGYTF.

This clone was detected once. V usage is TRBV5-6 and J usage is TRBJ1-1, with 8 bases aligning to TRBD1. The ends lost 5 bases at V and 7 bases at J; junction bases unmatched: 7. Germline V gene sequence: CDR1 SGHDT, CDR2 YYEEEE. CDR3 length: 13 residues. The CDR3 DNA reads TGTGCCAGCAGTCGGACAGGGCGAAATGAAGCTTTCTTT. Its translation is CASSRTGRNEAFF.

J is TRBJ2-3 and V is TRBV5-1, with 8 bases identical to TRBD2. Germline loops: CDR1 SGHRS, CDR2 YFSETQ. This CDR3 is built from 15 residues. Trimming at V came to 0 bases and at J to 5 bases, leaving 5 bases not matched to a gene. DNA for the CDR3: TGCGCCAGCAGCTTGGACGGGGGGGGACGAGATACGCAGTATTTT. Translating it yields CASSLDGGGRDTQYF.

CDR3: CASSATENTEAFF. CDR3 sequence (DNA): TGTGCCAGCAGTGCTACAGAGAACACTGAAGCTTTCTTT. V and J are TRBV12-3 or TRBV12-4 and TRBJ1-1; D call uncertain. The V end was cut by 5 bases, the J end by 1 base, with 8 bases between. The CDR3 contains 13 residues.

The J gene is TRBJ2-1, the V gene TRBV6-1; possible D gene TRBD1, 6 bases. CDR1 is MNHNS, CDR2 SASEGT, per germline. Between the trimmed V and J ends, which lost 1 base and 5 bases, there was a span of 18 bases. The CDR3 spans 17 residues. The CDR3 loop reads CASSEDFQGLVNNEQFF. DNA for the CDR3: TGTGCCAGCAGTGAAGATTTCCAGGGGCTGGTCAACAATGAGCAGTTCTTC.

This rearrangement joins TRBV29-1 to TRBJ2-3, with 8 bases that match TRBD1. V dropped 2 bases and J dropped 3; count of bases not matched to a gene: 7. This CDR3 comprises 15 residues. The germline gives CDR1 SQVTM, CDR2 ANQGSEA. The CDR3 DNA follows: TGCAGCGTTGAATCTCGGACAGGGACGACAGATACGCAGTATTTT. Its translation is CSVESRTGTTDTQYF.

This rearrangement joins TRBV5-4 to TRBJ2-3; 7 bases match TRBD1. The CDR3 extends over 17 amino acids. Germline CDR1 reads SGHNT; CDR2 reads YYREEE (reference sequence). V was pared by 4 bases and J by 3 bases, with 14 bases of the junction left unmatched. The CDR3 here is CASSPTPDRAQTDTQYF. The CDR3 region has the DNA TGTGCCAGCAGCCCCACACCCGACAGGGCGCAGACAGATACGCAGTATTTT.

The chain carries TRBV19 and TRBJ1-5, with TRBD1 as a possible D gene (6 bases). V was pared by 7 bases and J by 2 bases, with 33 bases between. This CDR3 comprises 21 residues. Germline V CDR1 and CDR2: LNHDA, SQIVND (reference sequence). CDR3 bases: TGTGCCAGTACCCTAGTCGGGGAGCTGGACAGCTCCCACGGACGCAATCAGCCCCAGCATTTT. This encodes CASTLVGELDSSHGRNQPQHF. Variable domain in full (rest from reference TRBV19 and TRBJ1-5): DGGITQSPKYLFRKEGQNVTLSCEQNLNHDAMYWYRQDPGQGLRLIYYSQIVNDFQKGDIAEGYSVSREKKESFPLTVTSAQKNPTAFYLCASTLVGELDSSHGRNQPQHFGDGTRLSIL.